This T cell receptor (beta chain) was sequenced for a study of blood T cell repertoires in COVID-19. Study as a whole: Spain, Italy and the United States supplied samples that represented acute and convalescent COVID-19. In each case, the material was cDNA or gDNA derived from T cells, B-cell-depleted T cells, or PBMCs.

The table lists this clone with a few counts. How the authors handled the data: Estimated nucleated cell counts came from reference gene primer amplification. TCRdb keeps only in-frame clones here, not all; method: immunoSEQ multiplex PCR. The V and J calls and clone size were taken over from that table, and D and trimming were inferred from the DNA. There are 250,000 to 350,000 clones in the sample; 90% occur only once, and about 1.8% lies in the top ten. This sequence originates from a woman under 30 with acute COVID-19. The sample comprised PBMCs or T cells enriched from blood (not recorded which).

The CDR3 reads CASSQGVDSYQPQHF. CDR3 DNA sequence: TGTGCCAGCAGCCAAGGCGTGGACAGTTATCAGCCCCAGCATTTT. V usage is TRBV3-1 (or the pseudogene TRBV3-2) and J usage is TRBJ1-5, with TRBD1 as a possible D gene (6 bases). Trimming removed 1 base at V and 5 bases at J, with 12 bases between. Per germline, CDR1 LGHDT and CDR2 YNNKEL (reference sequence). This CDR3 comprises 15 residues.